This T cell receptor beta chain was captured by sequencing in a study of T cell repertoires in cytomegalovirus infection. Study-level background: Both a matching HLA type and CMV infection were indicated by public TCR beta signatures.

A word on this clonotype: The antigen is not known.

Study outcomes and limitations: The ex vivo response was dominated by HLA-C-restricted CMV-specific TCR beta clonotypes.

TCRdb called the reads again in MiXCR, with one record for every CDR3 protein. The sample shows approximately 250,000 distinct CDR3 sequences, approximately 10% of them seen only once. The CDR3 covers 13 residues. Germline CDR1 is MNHEY and CDR2 is SMNVEV (reference sequence). V was pared by 3 bases and J by 4 bases, with 8 bases between. This receptor was identified in a human donor in good health (CMV status not recorded). Some clones in this sample may be carry-over from other donors' samples. Sequenced sample: PBMCs. The chain joins TRBV27 to TRBJ2-3; no definite D call. CDR3 amino acids: CASSFMGSDTQYF. As DNA, the CDR3 is TGTGCCAGCAGTTTTATGGGTTCAGATACGCAGTATTTT.